This T cell receptor beta chain was sequenced in a study of blood T cell repertoires in COVID-19. Across the study: T cells, B-cell-depleted T cells, or PBMCs provided the cDNA or gDNA that served as material.

Original processing notes: From reference gene primer amplification, estimates of nucleated cell counts were derived. Some clones are missing from TCRdb's copy, which holds only in-frame ones; the method was immunoSEQ multiplex PCR. V, J and clone size are those of that table, while D and trimming were read from the DNA. The sample consists of some 180,000 clones, over 75% of them appearing once. The germline CDR1 and CDR2 sequences are SEHNR and FQNEAQ (reference sequence). CDR3 length: 16 residues. V was cut by 4 bases and J by 3 bases, with 18 bases left in between. V gene TRBV7-9 combines with J gene TRBJ2-5; the D gene is possibly TRBD1 (6 bases). The clonotype was recovered from a woman of 80 years or more with active or convalescent COVID-19. Specimen: peripheral blood. CDR3 protein: CASSSRPGAGEETQYF. DNA of the CDR3: TGTGCCAGCAGCTCCCGGCCCGGGGCAGGGGAAGAGACCCAGTACTTC.